The table lists the clone carrying this T cell receptor beta chain with a few counts. The antigen remains unidentified. The data derive from a study of T cell clones after liver transplantation. Turning to the study itself: Until 12-24 months post-transplant, subjects got standard immunosuppression and no induction. Regarding the study as a whole: Low donor cell numbers restricted donor-reactive repertoire measurement in two subjects. Migration into the graft, not deletion, may explain lost graft donor-reactive T cells.

The data were produced by immunoSEQ multiplex PCR, yet TCRdb's version contains in-frame clones alone and is incomplete. The sample contains more than 65,000 clones, roughly 80% of which appear only once. The sequence was obtained from a human patient who received a liver transplant. Some of the T cells might come from the graft donor. Sequenced here: CD4+ T cells from blood, sampled 12 months after liver transplant.

As DNA, the CDR3 is TGTGCCAGCTCCCCCCGGATGACGGAGGTTTCTGGAAACACCATATATTTT. Protein product: CASSPRMTEVSGNTIYF. The chain uses TRBV18 and TRBJ1-3; D gene ambiguous. CDR1 is KGHSH and CDR2 is LQKENI in the germline V gene. Trimming took 6 bases from V and 1 from J, leaving 19 bases between them. The CDR3 runs to 17 residues.